Listed below are T cell receptor beta chains from one sample, sequenced in a study of identifying expanded T cells in peripheral blood. The method was immunoSEQ multiplex PCR; TCRdb's version includes in-frame clones alone and lacks a portion of them. Here the sample spans about 100,000 clones, about 87% being singletons. Sample: blood. The receptors were gathered from a person between 18 and 75 years old in good health. Each CDR3 is given with its conserved first and last residue. D genes are given only for firm matches. Expanded clones are given a class, and other clones once, few, many or no size at all.

abundance	d_gene	v_gene	j_gene	CDR3aa	CDR3nt
.	.	TRBV6-6	TRBJ1-4	CASSYTTEGEKLFF	TGTGCCAGCAGTTATACAACTGAAGGGGAAAAACTGTTTTTT
.	.	TRBV6-5	TRBJ2-1	CASSIADSYNEQFF	TGTGCCAGCAGCATAGCGGACTCCTACAATGAGCAGTTCTTC
.	.	TRBV7-9	TRBJ2-5	CATARPGRETQYF	TGTGCCACTGCACGCCCCGGGAGAGAGACCCAGTACTTC
.	TRBD1	TRBV13	TRBJ2-7	CASSLWTGGINEQYF	TGTGCCAGCAGCTTATGGACAGGGGGTATCAACGAGCAGTACTTC
.	.	TRBV19	TRBJ1-5	CASSRGSDQPQHF	TGTGCCAGTAGCCGGGGGTCGGATCAGCCCCAGCATTTT
.	.	TRBV15	TRBJ2-1	CATSRGVLVGQAYNEQFF	TGTGCCACCAGCAGAGGTGTCTTAGTAGGGCAGGCCTACAATGAGCAGTTCTTC
.	.	TRBV5-6	TRBJ2-2	CASSPRRSGELFF	TGTGCCAGCAGCCCACGGAGGTCCGGGGAGCTGTTTTTT
.	.	TRBV7-2	TRBJ1-1	CASGLADATEAFF	TGTGCCAGCGGGTTAGCGGACGCCACTGAAGCTTTCTTT
.	.	TRBV27	TRBJ2-2	CASSYTISGELFF	TGTGCCAGCAGTTACACAATATCCGGGGAGCTGTTTTTT
.	.	TRBV20-1	TRBJ1-2	CSTGRGSYTF	TGCAGCACAGGACGGGGCAGTTACACCTTC
.	TRBD2	TRBV25-1	TRBJ2-3	CASSGGLAGINTQYF	TGTGCCAGCAGTGGGGGACTAGCGGGGATAAATACGCAGTATTTT
.	.	TRBV7-8	TRBJ1-5	CASSLPGGNQPQHF	TGTGCCAGCAGCTTGCCAGGGGGCAATCAGCCCCAGCATTTT
once	.	TRBV7-8	TRBJ1-4	CASSPLRTNEKLFF	TGTGCCAGCAGCCCCCTCAGAACTAATGAAAAACTGTTTTTT